These 13 T cell receptor beta chains share one sample of origin, sequenced in a study of T cell clones after liver transplantation. TCRdb's table, derived via immunoSEQ multiplex PCR, lists solely in-frame clones and lacks some. This repertoire shows tens of thousands of clones, approximately 84% found once; its top ten account for around 35%. The source material was CD8+ T cells from blood, sampled approximately 52 months after liver transplant. These receptor sequences come from a human patient who received a liver transplant. A share of the T cells may be of graft donor origin.

The rearrangement joins TRBV7-9 to TRBJ2-5; either TRBD1 or TRBD2 may supply D (7 bases each). Trimming stripped 7 bases from V and 3 bases from J, with 15 bases between. CDR3 size: 14 residues. CDR1 is SEHNR and CDR2 is FQNEAQ in the germline V gene (reference sequence). The CDR3 protein is CASTTTGREETQYF. The CDR3 coding sequence is TGTGCCAGCACCACGACAGGGAGGGAAGAGACCCAGTACTTC.

CDR3 protein: CASSVGSQALTNYGYTF. The CDR3 coding sequence is TGTGCCAGCAGCGTAGGAAGTCAGGCCCTGACCAACTATGGCTACACCTTC. The chain is built from TRBV9 and TRBJ1-2; D is unresolved. The CDR3 runs to 17 residues. V lost 0 bases and J lost 2, with 17 bases in between. Germline V gene sequence: CDR1 SGDLS, CDR2 YYNGEE. Combining the CDR3 with reference TRBV9 and TRBJ1-2 gives the whole variable domain DSGVTQTPKHLITATGQRVTLRCSPRSGDLSVYWYQQSLDQGLQFLIQYYNGEERAKGNILERFSAQQFPDLHSELNLSSLELGDSALYFCASSVGSQALTNYGYTFGSGTRLTVV.

This clone was seen a handful of times. The chain combines TRBV7-8 with TRBJ2-3; TRBD1 matches at 9 bases. There are 16 residues in the CDR3. V lost 5 bases, J lost 0 bases, and 6 bases stayed unmatched. Germline CDR1 and CDR2: SGHVS and FQNEAQ. The CDR3 DNA reads as TGTGCCAGCAGCGGGGGACAGGGAACTAGCACAGATACGCAGTATTTT. Protein: CASSGGQGTSTDTQYF. The whole variable domain, filled in from reference TRBV7-8 and TRBJ2-3, reads GAGVSQSPRYKVAKRGQDVALRCDPISGHVSLFWYQQALGQGPEFLTYFQNEAQLDKSGLPSDRFFAERPEGSVSTLKIQRTQQEDSAVYLCASSGGQGTSTDTQYFGPGTRLTVL.

The chain uses TRBV10-3 and TRBJ2-5; 14 nucleotides line up with TRBD2. Germline V gives CDR1 ENHRY, CDR2 SYGVKD. The CDR3 runs to 16 residues. V lost 2 bases, J lost 4 bases, and 3 bases stayed unmatched. The DNA of the CDR3 is TGTGCCATCAGTGAGAGGACTAGCGGGGGGCCAGAGACCCAGTACTTC. Encoded protein: CAISERTSGGPETQYF.

V usage is TRBV6-4 and J usage is TRBJ2-2; D gene ambiguous. The CDR3 loop spans 14 amino acids. V lost 3 bases, J lost 7 bases, and 12 bases lay in between. Per the germline V gene, CDR1 is MRHNA and CDR2 is SNTAGT. CDR3 coding DNA: TGTGCCAGCAGTGATACAGAAGGCATCGGGGAGCTGTTTTTT. Amino acid sequence: CASSDTEGIGELFF.

The chain couples TRBV9 to TRBJ2-3, with a possible D match to TRBD2 (5 bases). This CDR3 contains 15 residues. Germline assignment: CDR1 SGDLS and CDR2 YYNGEE. V gave up 0 bases and J gave up 2 bases, with 10 bases separating them. CDR3 residues: CASSVAGGPTDTQYF. For the CDR3, the DNA is TGTGCCAGCAGCGTAGCTGGCGGGCCCACAGATACGCAGTATTTT.

The chain couples TRBV28 to TRBJ1-5; no reliable D call. With 6 bases removed from V and 2 bases from J, the gap between germline ends came to 17 bases. The CDR3 is 16 residues long. Germline CDR1 reads MDHEN; CDR2 reads SYDVKM. CDR3: CASSPGPPLGNQPQHF. The CDR3 DNA sequence: TGTGCCAGCAGCCCCGGACCTCCCCTCGGCAATCAGCCCCAGCATTTT.

The chain has TRBV30 and TRBJ2-7; D not resolved. The V end was cut by 2 bases, the J end by 6 bases, with 23 bases between. The CDR3 has 16 residues. CDR1 and CDR2 (germline): GTSNPN, SVGIG (reference sequence). The CDR3: CAWSPGFGREFPEQYF. The CDR3, as DNA: TGTGCCTGGAGTCCCGGATTCGGACGCGAATTCCCCGAGCAGTACTTC.

V is TRBV10-2 and J is TRBJ2-4, with D uncertain. Germline-derived CDR1 and CDR2 are WSHSY and SAAADI. The CDR3 is made up of 15 amino acids. Trimming removed 4 bases at V and 0 bases at J, with 10 bases between. CDR3 loop: CASSGFTQAKNIQYF. The CDR3 DNA reads TGCGCCAGCAGTGGGTTTACTCAAGCCAAAAACATTCAGTACTTC.

This clone has a handful of counts. The chain has TRBV6-5 and TRBJ2-2; 11 bases match TRBD2. Trimming at V came to 5 bases and at J to 5 bases, leaving 4 bases not matched to a gene. The CDR3 covers 15 residues. CDR1 is MNHEY and CDR2 is SVGAGI in the germline V gene. CDR3 amino acids: CASSVSGGDTGELFF. CDR3 coding DNA: TGTGCCAGCAGTGTTAGCGGGGGGGATACCGGGGAGCTGTTTTTT.

This clone was seen a handful of times. This sequence joins TRBV2 and TRBJ2-7; 9 bases are shared with TRBD1. Germline V gives CDR1 SNHLY, CDR2 FYNNEI. V lost 6 bases and J lost 3; bases outside the gene matches: 6. The CDR3 consists of 14 residues. This CDR3 reads CASRMTGGSYEQYF. Written as DNA, the CDR3 is TGTGCCAGCAGAATGACAGGGGGAAGCTACGAGCAGTACTTC.

The V call is TRBV2, the J call TRBJ1-1, with TRBD1 as a possible D gene (5 bases). Trimming shortened V by 2 bases and J by 4 bases, and 8 bases separated the two germline ends. This CDR3 is built from 13 residues. In germline, CDR1 is SNHLY, CDR2 FYNNEI. Here the CDR3 DNA reads TGTGCCAGCAGTGAATATGGGGGCACTGAAGCTTTCTTT. It codes for CASSEYGGTEAFF. Looking up the rest from reference TRBV2 and TRBJ1-1 gives the full variable domain: EPEVTQTPSHQVTQMGQEVILRCVPISNHLYFYWYRQILGQKVEFLVSFYNNEISEKSEIFDDQFSVERPDGSNFTLKIRSTKLEDSAMYFCASSEYGGTEAFFGQGTRLTVV.

In this sample, this clone is medium-sized. The chain recombines TRBV7-8 with TRBJ1-2; 7 bases align to TRBD1. Germline CDR1 is SGHVS and CDR2 is FQNEAQ. This CDR3 has 14 amino acids. Trimming removed 5 bases from V and 2 bases from J; junction bases left unmatched: 5. The CDR3 spells CASSVRGHNYGYTF. In nucleotides, the CDR3 is TGTGCCAGCAGCGTAAGGGGGCACAACTATGGCTACACCTTC.